Below, one T cell receptor (beta chain) is given with its context. Its antigen is undetermined. This record comes from a study of CD8 T cells in Susac syndrome. Germline V lookup: CDR1 LNHNV, CDR2 YYDKDF (reference sequence). J gave up 15 bases and V 5 bases, and 12 bases lay outside the gene matches. This CDR3 contains 14 residues. The study sequenced TCR beta in blood CD8+ and CD4+ T cells. Controls matched for age and sex were healthy donors. The study, taken as a whole, reports: The study's TCR sequencing and HLA analysis covered a relatively small number of individuals, and the study acknowledged this.

RNA totalling roughly 0.45 to 1 ug underwent reverse transcription with random hexamers. Across 54 Vbeta and 13 Jbeta, immunoSEQ multiplex PCR amplified TCR beta CDR3. TCRdb itself ran the immunoSEQ multiplex PCR reads through MiXCR, one entry per CDR3 protein. The data hold under 150,000 distinct CDR3 sequences, with 94% observed a single time. The receptor was derived from a human donor in good health. V and J are TRBV15 and TRBJ2-1, with 11 positions matching TRBD1. Material for sequencing was CD8+ T cells from PBMCs. CDR3 loop: CATSEPGQGGQGFF. As DNA, the CDR3 is TGTGCCACCAGCGAACCGGGACAGGGGGGTCAGGGGTTCTTC.